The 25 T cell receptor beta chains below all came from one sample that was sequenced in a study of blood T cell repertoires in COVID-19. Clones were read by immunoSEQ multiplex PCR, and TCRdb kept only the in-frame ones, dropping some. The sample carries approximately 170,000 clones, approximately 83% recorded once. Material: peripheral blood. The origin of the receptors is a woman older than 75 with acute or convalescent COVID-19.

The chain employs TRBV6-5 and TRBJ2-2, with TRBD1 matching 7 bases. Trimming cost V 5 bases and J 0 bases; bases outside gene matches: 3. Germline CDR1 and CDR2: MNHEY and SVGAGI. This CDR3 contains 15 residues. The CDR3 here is CASSRGTANTGELFF. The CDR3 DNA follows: TGTGCCAGCAGTCGAGGGACAGCGAACACCGGGGAGCTGTTTTTT.

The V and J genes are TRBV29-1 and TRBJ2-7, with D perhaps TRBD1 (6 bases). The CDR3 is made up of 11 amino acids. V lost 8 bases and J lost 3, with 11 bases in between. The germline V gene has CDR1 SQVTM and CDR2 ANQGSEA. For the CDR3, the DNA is TGCAGCTACCAAGGGGGCTACGAGCAGTACTTC. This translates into CSYQGGYEQYF.

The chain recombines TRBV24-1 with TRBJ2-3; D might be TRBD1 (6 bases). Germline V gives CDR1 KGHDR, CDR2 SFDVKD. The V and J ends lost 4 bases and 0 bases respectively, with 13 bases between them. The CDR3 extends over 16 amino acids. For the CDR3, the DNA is TGTGCCACCAGTGACACACAGGGACCTAGCACAGATACGCAGTATTTT. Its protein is CATSDTQGPSTDTQYF.

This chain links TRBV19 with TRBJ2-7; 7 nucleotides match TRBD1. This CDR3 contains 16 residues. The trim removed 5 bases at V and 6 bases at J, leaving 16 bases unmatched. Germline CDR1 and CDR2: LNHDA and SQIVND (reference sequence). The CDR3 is CASSPSHRGPRPEQYF. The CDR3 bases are TGTGCCAGTAGTCCCAGCCACAGGGGCCCCCGGCCCGAGCAGTACTTC.

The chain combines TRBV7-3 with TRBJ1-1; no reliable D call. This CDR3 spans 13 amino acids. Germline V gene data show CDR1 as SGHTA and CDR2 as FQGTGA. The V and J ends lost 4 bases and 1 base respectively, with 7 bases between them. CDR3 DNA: TGTGCCAGCAGCTCCGGTCGGAACACTGAAGCTTTCTTT. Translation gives CASSSGRNTEAFF.

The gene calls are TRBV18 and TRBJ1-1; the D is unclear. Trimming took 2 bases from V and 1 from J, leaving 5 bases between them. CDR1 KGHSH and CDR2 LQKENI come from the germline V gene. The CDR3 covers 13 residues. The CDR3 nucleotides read TGTGCCAGCTCACCAGCGGAGAACACTGAAGCTTTCTTT. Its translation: CASSPAENTEAFF.

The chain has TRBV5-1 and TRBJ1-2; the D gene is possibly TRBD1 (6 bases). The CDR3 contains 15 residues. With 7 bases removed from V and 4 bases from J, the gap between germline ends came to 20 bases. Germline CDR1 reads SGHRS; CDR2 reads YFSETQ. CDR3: CASRRPDSSIYGYTF. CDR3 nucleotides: TGCGCCAGCCGAAGGCCGGACAGTAGCATCTATGGCTACACCTTC.

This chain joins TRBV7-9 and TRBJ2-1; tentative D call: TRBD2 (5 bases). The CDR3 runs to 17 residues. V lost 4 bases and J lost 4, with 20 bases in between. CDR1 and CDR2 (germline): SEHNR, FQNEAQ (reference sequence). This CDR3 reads CASSSTDWTPIYNEQFF. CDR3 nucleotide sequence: TGTGCCAGCAGCTCCACGGACTGGACGCCGATTTACAATGAGCAGTTCTTC.

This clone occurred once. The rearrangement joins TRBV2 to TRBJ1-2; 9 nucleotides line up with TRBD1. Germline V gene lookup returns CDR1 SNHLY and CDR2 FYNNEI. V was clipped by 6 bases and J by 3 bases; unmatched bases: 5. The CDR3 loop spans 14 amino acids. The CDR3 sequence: CASSYRDRDYGYTF. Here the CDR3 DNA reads TGTGCCAGCAGCTACCGGGACAGGGACTATGGCTACACCTTC.

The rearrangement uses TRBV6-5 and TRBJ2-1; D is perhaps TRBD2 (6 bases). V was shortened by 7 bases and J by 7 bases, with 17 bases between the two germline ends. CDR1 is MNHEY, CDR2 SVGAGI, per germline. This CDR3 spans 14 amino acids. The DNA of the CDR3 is TGTGCCAGCACCCAAGGGCCACTAGCAAATGAGCAGTTCTTC. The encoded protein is CASTQGPLANEQFF.

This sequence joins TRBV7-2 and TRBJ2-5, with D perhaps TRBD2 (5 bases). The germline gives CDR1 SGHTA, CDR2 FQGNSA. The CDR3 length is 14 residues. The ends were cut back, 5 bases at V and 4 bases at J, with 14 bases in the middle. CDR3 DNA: TGTGCCAGCAGCCCGCTCAATCGGGGAGAGACCCAGTACTTC. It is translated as CASSPLNRGETQYF. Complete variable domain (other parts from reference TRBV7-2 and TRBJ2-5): GAGVSQSPSNKVTEKGKDVELRCDPISGHTALYWYRQSLGQGLEFLIYFQGNSAPDKSGLPSDRFSAERTGGSVSTLTIQRTQQEDSAVYLCASSPLNRGETQYFGPGTRLLVL.

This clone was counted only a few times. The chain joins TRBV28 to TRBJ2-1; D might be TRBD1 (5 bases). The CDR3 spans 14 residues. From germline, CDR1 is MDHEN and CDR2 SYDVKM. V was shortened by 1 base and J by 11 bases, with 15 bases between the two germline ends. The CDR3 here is CASSLSLTGRKQFF. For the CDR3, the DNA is TGTGCCAGCAGTTTATCTCTTACAGGCCGTAAGCAGTTCTTC.

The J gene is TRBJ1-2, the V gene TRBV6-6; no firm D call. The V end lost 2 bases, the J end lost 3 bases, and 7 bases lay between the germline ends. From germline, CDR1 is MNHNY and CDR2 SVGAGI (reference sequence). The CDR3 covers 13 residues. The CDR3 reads CASSYREYYGYTF. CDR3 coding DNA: TGTGCCAGCAGTTACCGGGAGTACTATGGCTACACCTTC.

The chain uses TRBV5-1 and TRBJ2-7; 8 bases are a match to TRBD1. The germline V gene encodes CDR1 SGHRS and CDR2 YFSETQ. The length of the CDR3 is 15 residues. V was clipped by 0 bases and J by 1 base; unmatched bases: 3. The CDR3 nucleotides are TGCGCCAGCAGCTTGGGACAGGGGAGATCCTACGAGCAGTACTTC. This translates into CASSLGQGRSYEQYF.

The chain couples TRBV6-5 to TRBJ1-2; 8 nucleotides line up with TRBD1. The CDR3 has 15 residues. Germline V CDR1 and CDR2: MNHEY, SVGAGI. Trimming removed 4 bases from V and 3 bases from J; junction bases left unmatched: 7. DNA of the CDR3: TGTGCCAGCAGTTTCTATCAGGGGGCGGACTATGGCTACACCTTC. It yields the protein CASSFYQGADYGYTF.

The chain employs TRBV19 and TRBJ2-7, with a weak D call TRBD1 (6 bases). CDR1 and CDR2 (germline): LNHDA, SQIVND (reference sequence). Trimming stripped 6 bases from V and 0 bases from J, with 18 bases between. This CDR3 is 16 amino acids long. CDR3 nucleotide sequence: TGTGCCAGTAGCCCCTCTGGGGACACCATCTCCTACGAGCAGTACTTC. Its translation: CASSPSGDTISYEQYF.

CDR3 DNA: TGCGCCAGCAGCCAACTTTTAGGGGCCAACGTCCTGACTTTC. It encodes CASSQLLGANVLTF. This sequence joins TRBV4-3 and TRBJ2-6; D unclear. Germline-derived CDR1 and CDR2 are LGHNA and YSLEER. V was shortened by 2 bases and J by 4 bases, with 6 bases between the two germline ends. The CDR3 covers 14 residues.

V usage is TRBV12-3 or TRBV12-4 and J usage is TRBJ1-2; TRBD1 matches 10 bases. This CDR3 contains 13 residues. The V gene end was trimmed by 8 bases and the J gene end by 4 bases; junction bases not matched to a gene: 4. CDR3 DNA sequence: TGTGCCAGCGGGGGACAGGGGACCTATGGCTACACCTTC. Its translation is CASGGQGTYGYTF.

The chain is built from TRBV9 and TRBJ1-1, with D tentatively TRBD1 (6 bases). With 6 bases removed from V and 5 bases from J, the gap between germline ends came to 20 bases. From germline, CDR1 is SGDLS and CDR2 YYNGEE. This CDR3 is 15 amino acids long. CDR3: CASTRGGGGGTEAFF. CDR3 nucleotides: TGTGCCAGCACCCGAGGGGGGGGAGGCGGGACTGAAGCTTTCTTT.

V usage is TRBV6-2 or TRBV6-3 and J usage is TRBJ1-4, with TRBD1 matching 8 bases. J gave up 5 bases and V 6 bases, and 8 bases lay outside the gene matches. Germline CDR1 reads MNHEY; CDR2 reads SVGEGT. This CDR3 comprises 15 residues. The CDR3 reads CASSGQGRPNEKLFF. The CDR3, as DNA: TGTGCCAGCAGCGGACAGGGTCGGCCGAATGAAAAACTGTTTTTT.

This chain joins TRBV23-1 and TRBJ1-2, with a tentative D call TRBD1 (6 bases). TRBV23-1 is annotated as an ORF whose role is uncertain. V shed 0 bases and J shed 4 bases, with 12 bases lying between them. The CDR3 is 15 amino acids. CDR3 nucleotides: TGCGCCAGCAGTCAATCGAGGCAGGGGAGCTATGGCTACACCTTC. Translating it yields CASSQSRQGSYGYTF.

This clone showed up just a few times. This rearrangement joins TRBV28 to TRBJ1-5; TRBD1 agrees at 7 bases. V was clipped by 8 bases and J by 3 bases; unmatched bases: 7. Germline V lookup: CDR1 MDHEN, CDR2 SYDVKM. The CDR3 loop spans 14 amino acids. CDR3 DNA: TGTGCCAGCGGCCGGGACAGCTACAATCAGCCCCAGCATTTT. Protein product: CASGRDSYNQPQHF.

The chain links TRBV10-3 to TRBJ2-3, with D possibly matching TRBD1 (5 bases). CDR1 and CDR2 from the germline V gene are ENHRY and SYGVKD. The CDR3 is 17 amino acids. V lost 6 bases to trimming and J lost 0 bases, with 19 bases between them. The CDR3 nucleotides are TGTGCCATCAGGAGCAAAGAAACAGGATCTAGCACAGATACGCAGTATTTT. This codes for CAIRSKETGSSTDTQYF.

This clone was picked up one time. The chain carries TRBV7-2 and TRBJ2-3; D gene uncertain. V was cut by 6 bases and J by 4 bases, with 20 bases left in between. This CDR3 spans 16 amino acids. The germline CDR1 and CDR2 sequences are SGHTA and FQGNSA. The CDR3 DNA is TGTGCCAGCAGGTCATCGTCGGCCACCCAGGCAGATACGCAGTATTTT. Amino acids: CASRSSSATQADTQYF.

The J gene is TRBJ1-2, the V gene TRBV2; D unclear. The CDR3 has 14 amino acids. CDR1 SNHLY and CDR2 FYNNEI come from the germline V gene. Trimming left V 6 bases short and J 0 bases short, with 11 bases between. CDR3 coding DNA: TGTGCCAGCAGGGATGTACTAACTAACTATGGCTACACCTTC. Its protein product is CASRDVLTNYGYTF.